These 11 T cell receptor beta chains originate from one sample sequenced in a study of OX40 agonist ivuxolimab in advanced cancers. TCRdb keeps only in-frame clones here, not all; method: immunoSEQ multiplex PCR. This sample has 60,000 to 75,000 clones, with more than 80% found just once. Here the sequenced sample was CD4+ or CD8+ T cells sorted from blood, taken in a trial of the OX40 agonist ivuxolimab. Source of these receptors: an adult with an advanced solid tumor such as melanoma, head and neck, liver or kidney cancer.

This chain joins TRBV28 and TRBJ2-3, with no clear D. Germline values: CDR1 MDHEN, CDR2 SYDVKM. The V end was cut by 8 bases, the J end by 2 bases, with 11 bases between. The length of the CDR3 is 13 residues. The CDR3 region is CASPDPNTDTQYF. The CDR3 coding sequence is TGTGCCAGCCCGGACCCAAACACAGATACGCAGTATTTT.

The CDR3 DNA is TGTGCCAGCAGCCACGACAGGATGAACACTGAAGCTTTCTTT. This sequence encodes CASSHDRMNTEAFF. The chain carries TRBV7-2 and TRBJ1-1; D is perhaps TRBD1 (6 bases). This CDR3 is 14 amino acids long. The V gene's germline CDR1 is SGHTA and CDR2 FQGNSA. Trimming cost V 5 bases and J 0 bases, with 10 bases left between them.

This sequence joins TRBV5-6 and TRBJ2-7; D gene uncertain. This CDR3 is built from 11 residues. Germline lookup yields CDR1 SGHDT and CDR2 YYEEEE. Trimming stripped 0 bases from V and 4 bases from J, with 2 bases between. Here the CDR3 reads CASSLEYEQYF. CDR3 bases: TGTGCCAGCAGCTTGGAGTACGAGCAGTACTTC.

The chain uses TRBV7-9 and TRBJ2-1; tentative D call: TRBD2 (5 bases). This CDR3 spans 16 amino acids. V lost 5 bases, J lost 5 bases, and 19 bases lay in between. The germline CDR1 and CDR2 sequences are SEHNR and FQNEAQ (reference sequence). Here the CDR3 DNA reads TGTGCCAGCAGCCCCCAGGAAGCACTAGGGAACAATGAGCAGTTCTTC. Its protein product is CASSPQEALGNNEQFF.

This chain uses TRBV5-1 with TRBJ2-1; the D gene is possibly TRBD1 (6 bases). The CDR3 covers 16 residues. Trimming took 4 bases from V and 8 from J, leaving 22 bases between them. Germline V gives CDR1 SGHRS, CDR2 YFSETQ. In DNA, the CDR3 is TGCGCCAGCAGCGCTGGACTGGGGGCCTTAAAGGATGAGCAGTTCTTC. This sequence encodes CASSAGLGALKDEQFF.

This clone was recorded only once. V and J are TRBV29-1 and TRBJ2-3, with 7 bases aligning to TRBD1. Germline assignment: CDR1 SQVTM and CDR2 ANQGSEA. This CDR3 contains 13 residues. The V and J ends lost 6 bases and 3 bases, in that order; junction bases with no gene match: 6. The CDR3 nucleotides read TGCAGCGTAGTGGGACAGTTTACAGATACGCAGTATTTT. This sequence encodes CSVVGQFTDTQYF.

CDR3 residues: CASSRPVTSNEQFF. In DNA form, the CDR3 reads TGTGCCAGCAGCCGGCCGGTTACAAGCAATGAGCAGTTCTTC. The gene calls are TRBV6-6 and TRBJ2-1; D is ambiguous. Between the trimmed V and J ends, which lost 6 bases and 6 bases, there was a span of 15 bases. There are 14 residues in the CDR3. Germline V gene sequence: CDR1 MNHNY, CDR2 SVGAGI (reference sequence).

The chain has TRBV5-6 and TRBJ2-5, with 11 bases fitting TRBD2. J gave up 0 bases and V 4 bases, and 5 bases lay outside the gene matches. Per germline, CDR1 SGHDT and CDR2 YYEEEE. CDR3 length: 16 amino acids. CDR3 bases: TGTGCCAGCAGCGGCATTAGCGGGGGGGACCAAGAGACCCAGTACTTC. Its protein product is CASSGISGGDQETQYF.

This chain connects TRBV5-4 to TRBJ2-1, with 7 bases aligning to TRBD2. Germline V gene lookup returns CDR1 SGHNT and CDR2 YYREEE (reference sequence). J gave up 4 bases and V 4 bases, and 5 bases lay outside the gene matches. This CDR3 comprises 14 residues. The CDR3 reads CASSLADGYNEQFF. CDR3 in DNA: TGTGCCAGCAGCCTAGCGGACGGATACAATGAGCAGTTCTTC. The full variable domain, in which reference TRBV5-4 and TRBJ2-1 provide the parts outside the CDR3, is ETGVTQSPTHLIKTRGQQVTLRCSSQSGHNTVSWYQQALGQGPQFIFQYYREEENGRGNFPPRFSGLQFPNYSSELNVNALELDDSALYLCASSLADGYNEQFFGPGTRLTVL.

In DNA form, the CDR3 reads TGTGCCAGCAGCTTCGGGACAGGAGCCTACGAGCAGTACTTC. As protein: CASSFGTGAYEQYF. The rearrangement links TRBV7-2 to TRBJ2-7, with 8 bases aligning to TRBD1. The CDR3 runs 14 residues. V shed 3 bases and J 2 bases; nucleotides not matched to a gene: 3. Germline V gene sequence: CDR1 SGHTA, CDR2 FQGNSA.

The chain is built from TRBV25-1 and TRBJ2-7; unclear D gene. The CDR3 consists of 11 residues. Germline V gene sequence: CDR1 MGHDK, CDR2 SYGVNS. The V and J ends lost 5 bases and 4 bases respectively, with 6 bases between them. The CDR3 sequence: CASSTLYEQYF. The DNA of the CDR3 is TGTGCCAGCAGTACACTTTACGAGCAGTACTTC.